This T cell receptor beta chain was captured by sequencing in a study of shared clonotypes between healthy human individuals. Study summary: Each donor contributed plates that comprised three CD4 naive, three CD4 memory, two CD8 naive and one CD8 memory. Whole-study findings and limits: An expected dependence of interdonor clonotype sharing on sequencing depth was noted.

The split of CD4+ cells yielded CD45RA+ naive and CD45RA-negative memory subsets. Here immunoSEQ multiplex PCR was the method, and the copy in TCRdb shows in-frame clones only, minus some. The sample lists 2 million to 2.5 million clones; nearly 97% were seen once. Comment on this clone: The antigen remains unidentified.

The CDR3 extends over 13 amino acids. Trimming took off 2 bases at V and 9 bases at J, with 11 bases between the two ends. Looked up from germline, CDR1 is SGHNT and CDR2 is YENEEA. This TCR was recovered from a man younger than 35 in good health. The sample consisted of naive CD4+ T cells sorted from blood. The subset: CD45RA+ positively selected. The chain recombines TRBV11-3 with TRBJ2-1, with a weak D call TRBD1 (6 bases). The CDR3 DNA is TGTGCCAGCAGCTTACAGGGGTTCGGTGAGCAGTTCTTC. It translates to CASSLQGFGEQFF.